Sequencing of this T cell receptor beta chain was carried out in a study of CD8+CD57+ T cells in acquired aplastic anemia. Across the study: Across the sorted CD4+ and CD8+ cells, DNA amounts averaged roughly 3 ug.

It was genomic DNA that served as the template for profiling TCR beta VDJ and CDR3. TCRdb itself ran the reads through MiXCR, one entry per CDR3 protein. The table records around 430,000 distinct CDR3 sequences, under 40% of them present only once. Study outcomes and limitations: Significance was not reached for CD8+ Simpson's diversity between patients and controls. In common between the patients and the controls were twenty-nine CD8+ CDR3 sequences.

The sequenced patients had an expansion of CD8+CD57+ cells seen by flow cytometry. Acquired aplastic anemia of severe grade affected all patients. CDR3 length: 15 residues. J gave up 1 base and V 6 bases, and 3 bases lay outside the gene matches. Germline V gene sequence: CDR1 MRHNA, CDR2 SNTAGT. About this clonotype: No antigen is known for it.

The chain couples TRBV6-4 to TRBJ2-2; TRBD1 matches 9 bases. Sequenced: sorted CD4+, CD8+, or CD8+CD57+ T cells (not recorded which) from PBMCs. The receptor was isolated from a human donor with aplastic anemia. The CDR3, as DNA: TGTGCCAGCAGAAGGGACAGGGAGAACACCGGGGAGCTGTTTTTT. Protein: CASRRDRENTGELFF.